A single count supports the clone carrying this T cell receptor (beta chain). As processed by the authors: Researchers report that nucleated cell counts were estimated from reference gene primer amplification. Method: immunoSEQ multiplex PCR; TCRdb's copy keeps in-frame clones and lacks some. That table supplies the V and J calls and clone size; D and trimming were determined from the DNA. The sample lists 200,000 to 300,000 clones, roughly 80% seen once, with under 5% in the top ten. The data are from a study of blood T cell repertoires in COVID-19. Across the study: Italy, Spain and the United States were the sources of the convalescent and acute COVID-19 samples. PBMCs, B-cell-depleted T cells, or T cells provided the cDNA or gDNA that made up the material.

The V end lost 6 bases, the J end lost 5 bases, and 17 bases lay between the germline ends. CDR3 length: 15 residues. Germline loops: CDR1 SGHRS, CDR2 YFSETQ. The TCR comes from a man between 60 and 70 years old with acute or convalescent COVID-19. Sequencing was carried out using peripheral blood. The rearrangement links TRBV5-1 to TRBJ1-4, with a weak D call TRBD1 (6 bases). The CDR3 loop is CASTAGGRENEKLFF. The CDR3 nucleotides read TGCGCCAGCACCGCCGGGGGGCGGGAGAATGAAAAACTGTTTTTT.